These 29 T cell receptor beta chains were sequenced from one sample in a study of human T cells and chemical hapten exposure. The time point was: patch test 2, 6 weeks after DPC sensitization. Specified treatment: therapeutic diphenylcyclopropenone sensitization with weekly scalp DPC. MiXCR, applied by TCRdb to the RACE reads, yields one record per CDR3 protein. The sample has approximately 80,000 distinct CDR3 sequences, about 10% seen once. Sequencing used whole blood, obtained in connection with sensitization to the hapten diphenylcyclopropenone (DPC). The source of these receptors is a woman in her forties or fifties with alopecia areata. Some clones in this sample may be carry-over from other donors' samples.

The chain links TRBV7-2 to TRBJ1-1; possibly TRBD1 for D (5 bases). V was trimmed by 5 bases and J by 2 bases, leaving 12 bases between them. Per the germline V gene, CDR1 is SGHTA and CDR2 is FQGNSA. This CDR3 is 14 amino acids long. The chain's CDR3 is CASSPSGGNTEAFF. The DNA of the CDR3 is TGTGCCAGCAGCCCAAGTGGGGGAAACACTGAAGCTTTCTTT.

This clonotype has more than one count but fewer than ten. V gene TRBV12-5 combines with J gene TRBJ1-1; D ambiguous. The CDR3 has 11 amino acids. CDR1 and CDR2 from the germline V gene are LGHNT and FRNRAP. V was cut by 4 bases and J by 8 bases, with 8 bases left in between. CDR3 residues: CASGWKNEAFF. In nucleotides, the CDR3 is TGTGCTAGTGGTTGGAAGAACGAAGCTTTCTTT. The whole variable domain, filled in from reference TRBV12-5 and TRBJ1-1, reads DARVTQTPRHKVTEMGQEVTMRCQPILGHNTVFWYRQTMMQGLELLAYFRNRAPLDDSGMPKDRFSAEMPDATLATLKIQPSEPRDSAVYFCASGWKNEAFFGQGTRLTVV.

This clonotype showed up many times. J is TRBJ2-1 and V is TRBV12-3 or TRBV12-4, with D unclear. CDR3 length equals 12 residues. V lost 8 bases to trimming and J lost 0 bases, with 5 bases between them. CDR3 DNA sequence: TGTGCCAGCGAGAGCTCCTACAATGAGCAGTTCTTC. Protein product: CASESSYNEQFF.

This clonotype was found a few times. In nucleotides, the CDR3 is TGTGCCAGCAGCACCCGGACAGGGGATGATCAGCCCCAGCATTTT. Translation gives CASSTRTGDDQPQHF. V and J are TRBV9 and TRBJ1-5; 9 nucleotides align to TRBD1. Germline lookup yields CDR1 SGDLS and CDR2 YYNGEE. The CDR3 covers 15 residues. V was pared by 4 bases and J by 5 bases, with 7 bases of the junction left unmatched.

This clonotype was found many times. The chain uses TRBV20-1 and TRBJ2-1; maybe TRBD2 (5 bases). Germline values: CDR1 DFQATT, CDR2 SNEGSKA (reference sequence). The CDR3 length is 11 residues. Trimming stripped 6 bases from V and 8 bases from J, with 11 bases between. DNA of the CDR3: TGCAGTGCCGCCGGGGTTCATGAGCAGTTCTTC. As protein: CSAAGVHEQFF.

This clonotype has more than one count but fewer than ten. V and J are TRBV30 and TRBJ2-1; either TRBD1 or TRBD2 may supply D (5 bases each). Deletions cut 4 bases from V and 7 bases from J, with 17 bases between. CDR1 GTSNPN and CDR2 SVGIG come from the germline V gene (reference sequence). The CDR3 is 14 residues long. The CDR3 nucleotides read TGTGCCTGGAAAGTGGGACCGACATTTAATGAGCAGTTCTTC. This encodes CAWKVGPTFNEQFF.

This clonotype has at least ten counts. The V call is TRBV11-2, the J call TRBJ2-1; D is unclear. V was trimmed by 0 bases and J by 5 bases, leaving 11 bases between them. The CDR3 runs 15 residues. CDR1 is SGHAT, CDR2 FQNNGV, per germline. The CDR3 region has the DNA TGTGCCAGCAGCTTAGAACCACTACGAAACAATGAGCAGTTCTTC. Translation: CASSLEPLRNNEQFF. Combining the CDR3 with reference TRBV11-2 and TRBJ2-1 gives the whole variable domain EAGVAQSPRYKIIEKRQSVAFWCNPISGHATLYWYQQILGQGPKLLIQFQNNGVVDDSQLPKDRFSAERLKGVDSTLKIQPAKLEDSAVYLCASSLEPLRNNEQFFGPGTRLTVL.

V and J are TRBV7-2 and TRBJ2-3, with D perhaps matching TRBD2 (5 bases). Trimming cost V 4 bases and J 4 bases, with 12 bases left between them. Germline-derived CDR1 and CDR2 are SGHTA and FQGNSA. The CDR3 has 14 amino acids. This CDR3 reads CASSSDKGADTQYF. The CDR3 nucleotides read TGTGCCAGCAGCTCCGACAAGGGAGCAGATACGCAGTATTTT.

This clonotype came up many times. The V and J genes are TRBV15 and TRBJ2-7; D gene ambiguous. V lost 0 bases and J 4 bases, leaving 7 bases between the germline ends. The CDR3 totals 13 residues. In germline, CDR1 is LNHNV, CDR2 YYDKDF (reference sequence). CDR3 in DNA: TGTGCCACCAGCAGAGATAAGGGATACGAGCAGTACTTC. Protein: CATSRDKGYEQYF.

The chain recombines TRBV7-8 with TRBJ1-5; D may be TRBD1 (6 bases). The CDR3 is 16 amino acids. Per germline, CDR1 SGHVS and CDR2 FQNEAQ. The V gene lost 5 bases and the J gene lost 4 bases, with 18 bases spanning the gap. This CDR3 is CASSREGGLGNQPQHF. CDR3 in DNA: TGTGCCAGCAGCCGGGAGGGGGGGCTTGGGAATCAGCCCCAGCATTTT.

This clonotype has ten or more counts. The chain has TRBV4-3 and TRBJ2-3; the match to TRBD2 covers 11 bases. CDR1 is LGHNA and CDR2 is YSLEER in the germline V gene. The CDR3 is 15 residues long. The V segment lost 4 bases and the J segment 3 bases; nucleotides outside the gene matches: 3. Here the CDR3 DNA reads TGCGCCAGCAGCCGGCTAGCGGGAGGTACAGATACGCAGTATTTT. Protein sequence: CASSRLAGGTDTQYF.

The table lists this clonotype with a few counts. This chain joins TRBV7-9 and TRBJ2-6; no reliable D call. CDR1 is SEHNR, CDR2 FQNEAQ, per germline (reference sequence). This CDR3 contains 13 residues. The ends were cut back, 3 bases at V and 7 bases at J, with 7 bases in the middle. In DNA form, the CDR3 reads TGTGCCAGCAGCTTTCAATCAGCCAACGTCCTGACTTTC. Translating gives CASSFQSANVLTF.

This clonotype was observed a few times. The V call is TRBV30, the J call TRBJ1-2; the D is unclear. Looked up from germline, CDR1 is GTSNPN and CDR2 is SVGIG (reference sequence). The germline V and J ends were trimmed by 2 bases and 8 bases, with 12 bases remaining between them. The CDR3 extends over 12 amino acids. CDR3 loop: CAWSPIIEGYTF. CDR3 DNA sequence: TGTGCCTGGAGTCCAATTATAGAAGGCTACACCTTC. The variable domain in full, completed from reference TRBV30 and TRBJ1-2, reads SQTIHQWPATLVQPVGSPLSLECTVEGTSNPNLYWYRQAAGRGLQLLFYSVGIGQISSEVPQNLSASRPQDRQFILSSKKLLLSDSGFYLCAWSPIIEGYTFGSGTRLTVV.

This clonotype is medium-sized in the sample. V is TRBV7-9 and J is TRBJ2-1; D possibly uses TRBD1 or TRBD2 (5 bases each). The CDR3 extends over 15 amino acids. Germline lookup yields CDR1 SEHNR and CDR2 FQNEAQ (reference sequence). Trimming left V 5 bases short and J 9 bases short, with 20 bases between. CDR3 in DNA: TGTGCCAGCAGCCCCATACCCGCCGGGACGGGTGAGCAGTTCTTC. This gives the protein CASSPIPAGTGEQFF.

This chain connects TRBV29-1 to TRBJ2-3; no firm D call. V shed 4 bases and J shed 3 bases, with 8 bases lying between them. The CDR3 extends over 12 amino acids. Germline-derived CDR1 and CDR2 are SQVTM and ANQGSEA. The CDR3 reads CSVAPYTDTQYF. The CDR3 bases are TGCAGCGTTGCCCCCTATACAGATACGCAGTATTTT.

The table lists this clonotype with many counts. The V gene is TRBV21-1, the J gene TRBJ2-7; TRBD1, the table's D call, lacks a check against the DNA. TRBV21-1 is a documented pseudogene. The CDR3 runs 16 residues. CDR3 nucleotide sequence: TGTGCCAGCAGCGCCCCAGACCCCGGGACAGGGCCCGAGCAGTACTTC. Its translation: CASSAPDPGTGPEQYF.

This clonotype appeared many times. The chain recombines TRBV5-1 with TRBJ2-7; TRBD2 agrees at 7 bases. J was trimmed by 3 bases and V by 2 bases; bases with no gene match: 8. CDR1 SGHRS and CDR2 YFSETQ come from the germline V gene. This CDR3 region has 15 residues. The CDR3 nucleotides are TGCGCCAGCAGCTTCGAGGCGGGAGTTGACTACGAGCAGTACTTC. Its protein is CASSFEAGVDYEQYF.

This chain connects TRBV28 to TRBJ2-1; D is ambiguous. With 2 bases removed from V and 2 bases from J, the gap between germline ends came to 10 bases. Germline CDR1 reads MDHEN; CDR2 reads SYDVKM. CDR3 length equals 15 residues. The CDR3 region is CASSLDRATYNEQFF. The CDR3 region has the DNA TGTGCCAGCAGTTTAGACCGGGCCACCTACAATGAGCAGTTCTTC. The variable domain in full, with the rest retrieved from reference TRBV28 and TRBJ2-1, is DVKVTQSSRYLVKRTGEKVFLECVQDMDHENMFWYRQDPGLGLRLIYFSYDVKMKEKGDIPEGYSVSREKKERFSLILESASTNQTSMYLCASSLDRATYNEQFFGPGTRLTVL.

This clonotype occurred many times. The J gene is TRBJ1-2, the V gene TRBV5-8, with D perhaps TRBD1 (6 bases). CDR1 SGHTS and CDR2 YDEGEE come from the germline V gene. V lost 4 bases, J lost 7 bases, and 14 bases lay in between. The CDR3 contains 13 residues. The CDR3 region is CASSPFTGSGYTF. The CDR3 bases are TGTGCCAGCAGCCCATTCACAGGGAGTGGCTACACCTTC.

The rearrangement uses TRBV5-6 and TRBJ1-2, with a weak D call TRBD1 (5 bases). V was cut by 5 bases and J by 7 bases, with 12 bases left in between. Germline CDR1 SGHDT, CDR2 YYEEEE. The CDR3 totals 12 residues. CDR3 sequence reads: CASRMQGIGYTF. The CDR3 region has the DNA TGTGCCAGCAGGATGCAGGGTATTGGCTACACCTTC. The variable domain in full, completed from reference TRBV5-6 and TRBJ1-2, reads DAGVTQSPTHLIKTRGQQVTLRCSPKSGHDTVSWYQQALGQGPQFIFQYYEEEERQRGNFPDRFSGHQFPNYSSELNVNALLLGDSALYLCASRMQGIGYTFGSGTRLTVV.

In its sample, this clonotype was seen many times. The chain has TRBV12-2 and TRBJ1-5; the table's D call, TRBD1, was not checked against the DNA. TRBV12-2 is annotated as a pseudogene. The CDR3 runs to 14 residues. The CDR3 sequence is CASRRGTGNQPQHF. DNA of the CDR3: TGTGCAAGTCGCCGGGGGACGGGCAATCAGCCCCAGCATTTT.

The chain couples TRBV12-3 or TRBV12-4 to TRBJ2-7; 8 bases line up with TRBD1. V gave up 7 bases and J gave up 2 bases; unmatched junction bases: 10. The CDR3 runs to 15 residues. CDR3 sequence reads: CASTNFGDRTYEQYF. Written as DNA, the CDR3 is TGTGCCAGCACCAATTTTGGGGACAGGACCTACGAGCAGTACTTC.

This clonotype showed up many times. The chain has TRBV6-6 and TRBJ2-1; 14 bases map to TRBD2. V shed 1 base and J 8 bases; nucleotides not matched to a gene: 10. This CDR3 is 18 amino acids long. Looked up from germline, CDR1 is MNHNY and CDR2 is SVGAGI (reference sequence). The CDR3 DNA reads as TGTGCCAGCAGTTACTACGGTGGGACTAGCGGGAGTAGGGATGAGCAGTTCTTC. Translation: CASSYYGGTSGSRDEQFF.

The chain links TRBV19 to TRBJ1-2, with unresolved D. V dropped 5 bases and J dropped 7 bases, with 11 bases sitting between them. CDR1 is LNHDA, CDR2 SQIVND, per germline (reference sequence). The CDR3 has 12 residues. The CDR3 spells CASSAGLSGYTF. The DNA of the CDR3 is TGTGCCAGTAGTGCTGGTCTCTCTGGCTACACCTTC.

V and J are TRBV7-2 and TRBJ2-7, with a possible D match to TRBD1 (6 bases). V shed 5 bases and J shed 6 bases, with 17 bases lying between them. CDR1 is SGHTA, CDR2 FQGNSA, per germline. This CDR3 has 14 residues. The CDR3 loop reads CASSLESRGFEQYF. CDR3 bases: TGTGCCAGCAGCCTAGAGTCCAGGGGCTTCGAGCAGTACTTC.

This clonotype was seen many times. The chain has TRBV7-2 and TRBJ2-7; possibly TRBD2 for D (6 bases). Germline CDR1 SGHTA, CDR2 FQGNSA. The CDR3 is 15 residues long. Deletions cut 1 base from V and 6 bases from J, with 16 bases between. The DNA for the CDR3 is TGTGCCAGCAGCTTAGGTAGCGGTCCCCGCCCCGAGCAGTACTTC. Translating it yields CASSLGSGPRPEQYF.

Details on this clonotype: With a much larger clone just one base away, this may be a read error. The chain combines TRBV7-2 with TRBJ2-1, with 10 positions matching TRBD2. The CDR3 sequence is 16 residues long. V shed 5 bases and J 4 bases; nucleotides not matched to a gene: 8. Germline V gene sequence: CDR1 SGHTA, CDR2 FQGNSA. The CDR3 nucleotides read TGTGCCAGCAGCCGCCGACTAGCGGGCAGATACAATGAGCAGTTCTTC. It yields the protein CASSRRLAGRYNEQFF.

This clonotype was picked up a small number of times. The V gene is TRBV20-1, the J gene TRBJ2-2; 7 positions agree with TRBD1. The CDR3 totals 14 residues. Germline loops: CDR1 DFQATT, CDR2 SNEGSKA (reference sequence). With V trimmed by 5 bases and J by 0 bases, 3 bases remained unmatched. Here the CDR3 DNA reads TGCAGTGCTGGGGACAGAACGAACACCGGGGAGCTGTTTTTT. This sequence encodes CSAGDRTNTGELFF.

The sample holds many counts of this clonotype. The chain employs TRBV5-1 and TRBJ2-3; TRBD2 aligns across 12 bases. The length of the CDR3 is 16 residues. The V segment lost 3 bases and the J segment 0 bases; nucleotides outside the gene matches: 2. Germline values: CDR1 SGHRS, CDR2 YFSETQ. CDR3 coding DNA: TGCGCCAGCAGCTGGGGGACTAGCGGGAGCACAGATACGCAGTATTTT. The encoded protein is CASSWGTSGSTDTQYF.